Listed below are T cell receptor beta chains from one sample, sequenced in a study of CD8+CD57+ T cells in acquired aplastic anemia. TCRdb ran MiXCR on the reads and lists one entry per CDR3 protein. The table has about 68,000 distinct CDR3 sequences, roughly half seen once. Specimen: sorted CD4+, CD8+, or CD8+CD57+ T cells (not recorded which) from PBMCs. The receptors shown here come from a human donor in good health, serving as a control. CDR3s include the opening cysteine and the closing phenylalanine or tryptophan. A D gene is named only where the DNA matches it firmly. The listing skips clone size in some rows; elsewhere it reads once, few, many or a size class.

>few|TRBV19|-|TRBJ2-5
TGTGCCAGTAGTATAGTAGGCAGAGGGGAGACCCAGTACTTC
CASSIVGRGETQYF
>few|TRBV5-1|TRBD2|TRBJ2-7
TGCGCCAGCAGCTCCTCCCCGACTAGCGGGAGATCTCGACTCGACTACGGGCAGTACTTC
CASSSSPTSGRSRLDYGQYF
>-|TRBV7-2|-|TRBJ1-1
TGTGCCAGCAGCTTAGCCAGGAACACTGAAGCTTCCTTT
CASSLARNTEASF
>-|TRBV29-1|TRBD1|TRBJ1-2
TGCAGCGGGGGGACAGCAAATGGCTACACCTTC
CSGGTANGYTF
>many|TRBV29-1|-|TRBJ2-1
TGCAGCGTTTCAGGCTCCTACAATGAGCAGTTCTTC
CSVSGSYNEQFF
>many|TRBV6-1|-|TRBJ1-1
TGTGCCAGCAGTGAGTACGATACCACTGAAGCTTTCTTT
CASSEYDTTEAFF
>-|TRBV9|TRBD1|TRBJ2-7
TGTGCCAGCAGCGTAGGGACAGGGGTAGACGAGCAGTACTTC
CASSVGTGVDEQYF
>many|TRBV27|-|TRBJ1-5
TGTGCCAGCAGTCTCTCGGCAGGGGCCGTATCCAATCAGCCCCAGCATTTT
CASSLSAGAVSNQPQHF
>-|TRBV2|-|TRBJ1-1
TGTGCCAGCAGTTACCCGACAGGAGAGAACACTGAAGCTTTCTTT
CASSYPTGENTEAFF
>-|TRBV20-1|-|TRBJ1-1
TGCAGTGCCAGCAGCGTAGGGGGGCTGGTTGTGGAGACTGAAGCTTTCTTT
CSASSVGGLVVETEAFF
>-|TRBV15|TRBD1|TRBJ1-5
TGTGCCACCCGTCCCGGGACAGGGGGCTATCAGCCCCAGCATTTT
CATRPGTGGYQPQHF
>once|TRBV29-1|-|TRBJ2-5
TGCAGCGTTGGGCGTTCCGGACAGTCGTACTTC
CSVGRSGQSYF
>-|TRBV12-3/TRBV12-4|-|TRBJ2-5
TGTGCCAGCAGTTTTGGCGCATATGAGACCCAGTACTTC
CASSFGAYETQYF
>-|TRBV29-1|-|TRBJ1-1
TGCAGCGTTGTGGGCGACACTGAAGCTTTCTTT
CSVVGDTEAFF
>-|TRBV2|TRBD2|TRBJ2-1
TGTGCCAGCAGTGAGGGGCCTCATAGCGGGGGGGTCAATGAGCAGTTCTTC
CASSEGPHSGGVNEQFF
>-|TRBV4-2|-|TRBJ1-2
TGTGCCAGCAGCTCTGGTCAGTTAGCTAACTATGGCTACACCTTC
CASSSGQLANYGYTF
>-|TRBV2|TRBD1|TRBJ1-1
TGTGCCAGCCGAGGACAGGGTGATACTGAAGCTTTCTTT
CASRGQGDTEAFF
>-|TRBV24-1|-|TRBJ1-2
TGTGCCACCAGTGGGGGAATGGGGTATGGCTACACCTTC
CATSGGMGYGYTF
>-|TRBV18|TRBD2|TRBJ2-1
TGTGCCAGCTCAACGCGACTAGCGGACAATGTGCAGTTCTTC
CASSTRLADNVQFF
>-|TRBV20-1|TRBD1|TRBJ2-5
TGCAGTGCTAAGAACGGAGGGACAGGGATCGATGAGCAGCTCTTC
CSAKNGGTGIDEQLF
>many|TRBV7-3|TRBD1|TRBJ2-7
TGTGCCAGCAGCGCCGGGACAGGGGGCCTTTCTTCCTACGAGCAGTACTTC
CASSAGTGGLSSYEQYF
>many|TRBV7-2|-|TRBJ2-7
TGTGCCAGCAGCTTAGGGCGGTACTCCTACGAGCAGTACTTC
CASSLGRYSYEQYF
>-|TRBV19|-|TRBJ2-3
TGTGCCAGTAGTATGCTTCTGGGGGATACGCAGTATTTT
CASSMLLGDTQYF
>-|TRBV7-2|-|TRBJ1-2
TGTGCCAGCAGCTTAGAGCCAGGCATCTATGGCTACACCTTC
CASSLEPGIYGYTF
>-|TRBV7-8|-|TRBJ2-1
TGTGGCAGCAGCCTAACGCAGGGGAGGAATGAGCAGTTCTTC
CGSSLTQGRNEQFF
>many|TRBV7-9|-|TRBJ1-2
TGTGCCAGCCCTACCTTGGGCGGCTACACCTTC
CASPTLGGYTF
>medium-sized|TRBV10-2|-|TRBJ2-7
TGCGCCAGCAGCCAGGGGTACGAGCAGTACTTC
CASSQGYEQYF
>-|TRBV20-1|-|TRBJ2-1
TGCAGTGCTAGATTGGGTTACAGCTCCTACAATGAGCAGTTCTTC
CSARLGYSSYNEQFF
>medium-sized|TRBV25-1|-|TRBJ1-6
TGTGCCAGCAGTGAATGGACAACCGGGAATTCACCCCTCCACTTT
CASSEWTTGNSPLHF
>many|TRBV27|-|TRBJ2-1
TGTGCCAGCAGTATAACAATACAATACAATGAGCAGTTCTTC
CASSITIQYNEQFF
>-|TRBV29-1|-|TRBJ1-3
TGCAGCGTTGCCTTCGGTCTAGGATCTGGAAACACCATATATTTT
CSVAFGLGSGNTIYF
>-|TRBV15|TRBD1|TRBJ2-7
TGTGCCACCAGCAGAGATCATCAGGGGGTGGGCGAGCAGTACTTC
CATSRDHQGVGEQYF
>-|TRBV7-6|TRBD2|TRBJ2-1
TGTGCCAGCAGCTTAGAAGGACTAGCGACCAATGAGCAGTTCTTC
CASSLEGLATNEQFF
>-|TRBV10-3|-|TRBJ2-7
TGTGCCATCAGGCCGGCGAGGGACCGCTCCTACGAGCAGTACTTC
CAIRPARDRSYEQYF
>-|TRBV20-1|TRBD2|TRBJ2-3
TGCAGTGCTACTCTTAGCGGGAGGATAGATACGCAGTATTTT
CSATLSGRIDTQYF
>few|TRBV4-1|-|TRBJ1-1
TGCGCCAGCAGCCAAGATTCTTCCCCGACTGAAGCTTTCTTT
CASSQDSSPTEAFF
>-|TRBV19|-|TRBJ1-2
TGTGCCAGTATCGGCAGGGTACTTTCTAACTATGGCTACACCTTC
CASIGRVLSNYGYTF
>-|TRBV2|-|TRBJ1-2
TGTGCCAGCAAGAGTTATGGCTACACCTTC
CASKSYGYTF
>many|TRBV4-2|-|TRBJ2-1
TGTGCCAGCAGCCAAGATAGAGGTATAGATAGGGCCCTCTACAATGAGCAGTTCTTC
CASSQDRGIDRALYNEQFF
>many|TRBV12-3/TRBV12-4|TRBD2|TRBJ2-7
TGTGCCAGCAGTTTAGTCATCGGGGGGGGGGCCGGGAGCGAGCAGTACTTC
CASSLVIGGGAGSEQYF
>-|TRBV15|TRBD2|TRBJ2-3
TGTGCCACCAGCAGTGAGATACAGACTAGCGGGGGCCCTAGCACAGATACGCAGTATTTT
CATSSEIQTSGGPSTDTQYF
>-|TRBV4-2|TRBD1|TRBJ2-7
TGTGCCAGCACCCAACAGGGACAGGGTTACGAGCAGTACTTC
CASTQQGQGYEQYF
>many|TRBV12-3/TRBV12-4|-|TRBJ2-1
TGTGCCAGCAGTTTGATCAATGAGCAGTTCTTC
CASSLINEQFF
>once|TRBV19|TRBD1|TRBJ2-6
TGTGCCAGTAGCCGACCGACAGGGGGCTCTGGGGCCAACGTCCTGACTTTC
CASSRPTGGSGANVLTF